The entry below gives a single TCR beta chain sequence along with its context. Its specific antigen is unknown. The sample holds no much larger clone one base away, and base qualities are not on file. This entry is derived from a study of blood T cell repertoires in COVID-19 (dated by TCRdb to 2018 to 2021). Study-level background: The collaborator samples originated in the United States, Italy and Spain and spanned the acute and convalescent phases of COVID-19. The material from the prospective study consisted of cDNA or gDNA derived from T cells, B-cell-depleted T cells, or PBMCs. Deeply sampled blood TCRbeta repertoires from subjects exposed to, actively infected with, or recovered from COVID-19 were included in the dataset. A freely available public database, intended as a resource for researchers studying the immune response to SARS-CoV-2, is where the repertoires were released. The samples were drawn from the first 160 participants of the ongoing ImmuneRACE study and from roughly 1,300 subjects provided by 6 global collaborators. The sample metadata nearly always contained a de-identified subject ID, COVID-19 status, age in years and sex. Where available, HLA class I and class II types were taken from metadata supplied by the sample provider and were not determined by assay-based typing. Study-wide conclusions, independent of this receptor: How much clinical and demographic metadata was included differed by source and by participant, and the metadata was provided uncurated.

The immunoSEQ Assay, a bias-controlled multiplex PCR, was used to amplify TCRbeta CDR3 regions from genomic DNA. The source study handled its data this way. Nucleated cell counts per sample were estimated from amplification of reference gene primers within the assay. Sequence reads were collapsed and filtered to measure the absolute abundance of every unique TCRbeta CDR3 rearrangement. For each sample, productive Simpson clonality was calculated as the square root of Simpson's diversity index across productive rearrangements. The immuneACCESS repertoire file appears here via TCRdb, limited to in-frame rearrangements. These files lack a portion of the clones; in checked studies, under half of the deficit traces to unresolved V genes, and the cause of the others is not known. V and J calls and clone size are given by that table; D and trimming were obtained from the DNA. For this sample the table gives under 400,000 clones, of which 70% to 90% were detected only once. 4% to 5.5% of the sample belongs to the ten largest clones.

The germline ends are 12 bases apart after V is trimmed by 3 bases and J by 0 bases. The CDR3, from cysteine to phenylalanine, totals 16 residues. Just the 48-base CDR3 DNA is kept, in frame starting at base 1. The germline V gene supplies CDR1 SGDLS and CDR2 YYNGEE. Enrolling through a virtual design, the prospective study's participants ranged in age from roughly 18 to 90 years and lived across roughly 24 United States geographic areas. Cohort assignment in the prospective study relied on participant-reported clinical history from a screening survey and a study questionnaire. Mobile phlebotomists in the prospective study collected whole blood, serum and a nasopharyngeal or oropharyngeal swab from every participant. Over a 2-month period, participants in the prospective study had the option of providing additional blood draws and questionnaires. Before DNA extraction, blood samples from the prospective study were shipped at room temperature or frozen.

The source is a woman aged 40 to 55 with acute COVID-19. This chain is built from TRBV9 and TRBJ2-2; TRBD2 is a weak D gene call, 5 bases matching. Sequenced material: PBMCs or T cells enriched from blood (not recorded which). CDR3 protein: CASSDGAAANTGELFF. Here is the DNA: TGTGCCAGCAGCGATGGCGCAGCGGCGAACACCGGGGAGCTGTTTTTT.